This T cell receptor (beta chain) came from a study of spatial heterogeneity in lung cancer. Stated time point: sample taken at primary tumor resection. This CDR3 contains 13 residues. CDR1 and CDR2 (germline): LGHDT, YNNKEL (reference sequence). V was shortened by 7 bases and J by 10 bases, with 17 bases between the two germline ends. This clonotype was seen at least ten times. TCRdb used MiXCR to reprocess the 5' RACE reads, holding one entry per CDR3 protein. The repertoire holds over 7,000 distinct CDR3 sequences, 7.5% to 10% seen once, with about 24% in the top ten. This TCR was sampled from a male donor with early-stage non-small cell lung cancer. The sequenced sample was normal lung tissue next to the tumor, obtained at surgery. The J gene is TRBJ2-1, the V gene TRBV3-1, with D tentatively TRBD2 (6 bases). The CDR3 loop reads CASTPGLTAEQFF. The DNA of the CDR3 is TGTGCCAGCACCCCAGGACTAACCGCGGAGCAGTTCTTC.